These 20 T cell receptor beta chains came from one sample sequenced in a study of Ad26.COV2.S vaccination and SARS-CoV-2 variants. Libraries were prepared by immunoSEQ multiplex PCR; TCRdb keeps only in-frame clonotypes and omits some of them. The repertoire has fewer than 800,000 clones, roughly 90% of them found once; the top ten carry 1.5%. This sample's treatment: 15 to 20 received Ad26.COV2.S at low or high dose, single or two shots; about 5 received placebo; per-sample allocation not given. Following the first vaccine or placebo injection, samples were taken on day 63. The sample consisted of peripheral blood, taken in a trial of Ad26.COV2.S vaccine versus placebo. Source of these receptors: a person between 18 and 65 years old who received the Ad26.COV2.S COVID-19 vaccine or a placebo.

The DNA of the CDR3 is TGTGCCAGCAGGGGCCTCATTCCCCACGAGCAGTACTTC. This codes for CASRGLIPHEQYF. The V call is TRBV11-2, the J call TRBJ2-7; D not certain. Trimming removed 6 bases at V and 5 bases at J, with 14 bases between. This CDR3 is 13 amino acids long. Per germline, CDR1 SGHAT and CDR2 FQNNGV. The variable domain in full, completed from reference TRBV11-2 and TRBJ2-7, reads EAGVAQSPRYKIIEKRQSVAFWCNPISGHATLYWYQQILGQGPKLLIQFQNNGVVDDSQLPKDRFSAERLKGVDSTLKIQPAKLEDSAVYLCASRGLIPHEQYFGPGTRLTVT.

The sample holds a few counts of this clone. The rearrangement joins TRBV5-6 to TRBJ1-1; D gene uncertain. The V and J ends lost 0 bases and 3 bases respectively, with 12 bases between them. This CDR3 region has 15 residues. The germline V gene encodes CDR1 SGHDT and CDR2 YYEEEE. CDR3 nucleotides: TGTGCCAGCAGCTTGGCCGGTGGTGGGTACACTGAAGCTTTCTTT. Its translation: CASSLAGGGYTEAFF. Variable domain in full (rest from reference TRBV5-6 and TRBJ1-1): DAGVTQSPTHLIKTRGQQVTLRCSPKSGHDTVSWYQQALGQGPQFIFQYYEEEERQRGNFPDRFSGHQFPNYSSELNVNALLLGDSALYLCASSLAGGGYTEAFFGQGTRLTVV.

The gene calls are TRBV10-3 and TRBJ2-4; D ambiguous. Trimming stripped 8 bases from V and 0 bases from J, with 5 bases between. This CDR3 contains 12 residues. From germline, CDR1 is ENHRY and CDR2 SYGVKD. The DNA of the CDR3 is TGTGCCATCGGGCTAGCCAAAAACATTCAGTACTTC. It specifies CAIGLAKNIQYF.

The chain uses TRBV19 and TRBJ1-5; D ambiguous. CDR1 and CDR2 (germline): LNHDA, SQIVND (reference sequence). V shed 4 bases and J shed 11 bases, with 3 bases lying between them. This CDR3 contains 9 residues. The CDR3 loop is CASSTAQHF. CDR3 coding DNA: TGTGCCAGTAGTACGGCCCAGCATTTT.

The V and J genes are TRBV7-6 and TRBJ2-7, with no clear D. CDR1 is SGHVS, CDR2 FNYEAQ, per germline. Trimming pared 1 base from V and 0 bases from J, leaving 7 bases between. The CDR3 spans 14 residues. The CDR3, as DNA: TGTGCCAGCAGCTTAGTGGCGGCCTCCTACGAGCAGTACTTC. It codes for CASSLVAASYEQYF.

The gene calls are TRBV7-6 and TRBJ1-6; 8 bases agree with TRBD1. J lost 9 bases, V lost 5 bases, and 9 bases had no gene match. Germline CDR1 SGHVS, CDR2 FNYEAQ. The CDR3 contains 15 residues. CDR3: CASSPMTGQGSPLHF. In DNA form, the CDR3 reads TGTGCCAGCAGCCCAATGACCGGACAGGGTTCACCCCTCCACTTT.

This clone was seen more than once but under ten times. The gene calls are TRBV12-3 or TRBV12-4 and TRBJ2-7; D is uncertain. The CDR3 sequence is 12 residues long. The V and J ends lost 1 base and 2 bases respectively, with 3 bases between them. CDR3 amino acids: CASSLGTYEQYF. The CDR3 coding sequence is TGTGCCAGCAGTTTAGGGACCTACGAGCAGTACTTC.

CDR3 residues: CASSREPGAGGQDTQYF. In DNA form, the CDR3 reads TGCGCCAGCAGCCGAGAGCCGGGGGCGGGGGGGCAGGATACGCAGTATTTT. The chain is built from TRBV4-3 and TRBJ2-3; TRBD2 aligns across 9 bases. Germline V gene sequence: CDR1 LGHNA, CDR2 YSLEER. With V trimmed by 4 bases and J by 6 bases, 14 bases remained unmatched. This CDR3 region has 17 residues.

This clone showed up just once. This chain joins TRBV29-1 and TRBJ2-7, with TRBD1 as a possible D gene (6 bases). Trimming pared 7 bases from V and 6 bases from J, leaving 13 bases between. Germline lookup yields CDR1 SQVTM and CDR2 ANQGSEA. This CDR3 comprises 11 residues. The CDR3 nucleotides read TGCAGCGCAGACAGGTCTGGCGAGCAGTACTTC. Protein sequence: CSADRSGEQYF.

Here the CDR3 reads CASSPPPGHALTQYF. CDR3 coding DNA: TGTGCCAGCTCACCACCCCCGGGACACGCGTTGACCCAGTACTTC. The rearrangement uses TRBV18 and TRBJ2-5; weak D call: TRBD1 (6 bases). This CDR3 has 15 amino acids. The V and J ends lost 0 bases and 7 bases respectively, with 15 bases between them. Germline CDR1 and CDR2: KGHSH and LQKENI.

The chain links TRBV5-1 to TRBJ1-1, with TRBD1 matching over 8 bases. With 2 bases clipped from V and 1 base from J, the junction kept 1 base outside the gene matches. CDR3 length: 14 residues. CDR1 is SGHRS, CDR2 YFSETQ, per germline. CDR3 amino acids: CASSFDRGNTEAFF. The CDR3 nucleotides are TGCGCCAGCAGCTTCGACAGGGGGAACACTGAAGCTTTCTTT.

The rearrangement joins TRBV11-2 to TRBJ2-5, with D maybe TRBD1 (5 bases). The CDR3 length is 13 residues. Germline lookup yields CDR1 SGHAT and CDR2 FQNNGV. Trimming took off 0 bases at V and 12 bases at J, with 14 bases between the two ends. The CDR3 bases are TGTGCCAGCAGCTTAGACCAGACAGCTTGGAAGTACTTC. It codes for CASSLDQTAWKYF.

V and J are TRBV11-2 and TRBJ2-3, with TRBD1 identical over 8 bases. The germline CDR1 and CDR2 sequences are SGHAT and FQNNGV. Germline trimming cut 3 bases from V and 4 bases from J; bases unmatched to any gene: 6. The CDR3 has 15 residues. CDR3 DNA sequence: TGTGCCAGCAGCTTGGGGACAGGAGGGGCAGATACGCAGTATTTT. This sequence encodes CASSLGTGGADTQYF.

The chain couples TRBV29-1 to TRBJ2-5, with D possibly being TRBD2 (6 bases). The CDR3 length is 12 residues. The V and J ends lost 5 bases and 2 bases respectively, with 9 bases between them. CDR1 is SQVTM and CDR2 is ANQGSEA in the germline V gene. CDR3 loop: CSVRLEQETQYF. CDR3 in DNA: TGCAGCGTTCGACTAGAACAAGAGACCCAGTACTTC.

The DNA for the CDR3 is TGTGCCAGCAAAGAACTAGCTGCAGACGAGCAGTACTTC. As protein: CASKELAADEQYF. The chain recombines TRBV6-5 with TRBJ2-7; D is perhaps TRBD2 (6 bases). This CDR3 is built from 13 residues. CDR1 MNHEY and CDR2 SVGAGI come from the germline V gene. With 7 bases removed from V and 5 bases from J, the gap between germline ends came to 15 bases.

The chain links TRBV5-8 to TRBJ2-2; TRBD1 might be the D (6 bases). V was clipped by 0 bases and J by 6 bases, with 12 bases between them. The CDR3 extends over 15 amino acids. Germline V gene sequence: CDR1 SGHTS, CDR2 YDEGEE. The CDR3 sequence is CASSLGTGRAGELFF. The CDR3 region has the DNA TGTGCCAGCAGCTTGGGAACAGGGCGGGCCGGGGAGCTGTTTTTT.

This clone is a singleton in its sample. The chain carries TRBV18 and TRBJ2-2; a weak D match, TRBD1 (6 bases). Germline V gene data show CDR1 as KGHSH and CDR2 as LQKENI. The V end was cut by 3 bases, the J end by 4 bases, with 9 bases between. This CDR3 contains 14 residues. The CDR3 DNA sequence: TGTGCCAGCTCACCCGGGACATCCACCGGGGAGCTGTTTTTT. It yields the protein CASSPGTSTGELFF.

This chain joins TRBV5-6 and TRBJ2-2; 7 bases fit TRBD2. CDR3 size: 14 residues. V was clipped by 1 base and J by 6 bases; unmatched bases: 3. In germline, CDR1 is SGHDT, CDR2 YYEEEE. Written as DNA, the CDR3 is TGTGCCAGCAGCTTGCAACTAGCGCCCGGGGAGCTGTTTTTT. This gives the protein CASSLQLAPGELFF.

This chain joins TRBV27 and TRBJ1-1; TRBD1 might be the D (6 bases). There are 13 residues in the CDR3. V lost 3 bases and J 3 bases, leaving 8 bases between the germline ends. In germline, CDR1 is MNHEY, CDR2 SMNVEV (reference sequence). This CDR3 is CASSFGGHTEAFF. The CDR3 nucleotides are TGTGCCAGCAGTTTTGGGGGGCACACTGAAGCTTTCTTT.

As to this clone: The sample has other DNA sequences that encode this CDR3 too. The rearrangement joins TRBV18 to TRBJ2-2; D not resolved. CDR1 is KGHSH and CDR2 is LQKENI in the germline V gene. The CDR3 loop spans 12 amino acids. Trimming removed 0 bases from V and 4 bases from J, with 0 bases in between. CDR3: CASSPPTGELFF. CDR3 DNA: TGTGCCAGCTCACCACCCACCGGGGAGCTGTTTTTT. The full variable domain, its missing parts supplied by reference TRBV18 and TRBJ2-2, is NAGVMQNPRHLVRRRGQEARLRCSPMKGHSHVYWYRQLPEEGLKFMVYLQKENIIDESGMPKERFSAEFPKEGPSILRIQQVVRGDSAAYFCASSPPTGELFFGEGSRLTVL.